The sequence of this TCR beta chain was determined in a study of T cells after yellow fever vaccination. 5'RACE template switching produced TCR cDNA carrying a universal primer site and UMIs. TCRdb re-called the 5' RACE reads through MiXCR, storing one row per CDR3 protein. The sample comprises around 590,000 distinct CDR3 sequences, around an eighth of which are singletons, and more than 12% rests with the top ten. Broader study findings: High-abundance clonotypes from the bulk population could contaminate FACS-sorted repertoires. Reappearance after the booster was seen for most primary-vaccination clones, at about 95% CD4 and less than 90% CD8. Though it reached lower strength, the secondary response hit its peak faster, day 5 versus 15.

The CDR3 sequence is 17 residues long. V was trimmed by 3 bases and J by 4 bases, leaving 21 bases between them. Germline V gene data show CDR1 as SNHLY and CDR2 as FYNNEI. This clonotype was seen a few times. Its antigen is currently unknown. This chain links TRBV2 with TRBJ1-2; perhaps TRBD1 as D (5 bases). Sequencing was performed on PBMCs, taken on the day of the yellow fever booster vaccination. The clonotype comes from a man younger than 45 who received the YFV17D yellow fever vaccine. The CDR3 DNA reads as TGTGCCAGCAGTGATCTCCCTCCGGGACGGGTGATCTATGGCTACACCTTC. As protein: CASSDLPPGRVIYGYTF.